Listed here are 13 T cell receptor beta chains from one sample, sequenced in a study of PD-L1 blockade in urothelial cancer. Libraries were prepared by immunoSEQ multiplex PCR; TCRdb keeps only in-frame clonotypes and omits some of them. The sample includes 20,000 to 25,000 clones, nearly 90% of them seen just once. Material: PBMCs, obtained around atezolizumab (anti-PD-L1) treatment. The source is a woman aged 55 to 70 with urothelial cancer.

The table lists this clone with a count of one. This chain links TRBV4-2 with TRBJ1-1, with 8 bases lining up with TRBD1. CDR1 LGHNA and CDR2 YNFKEQ come from the germline V gene. V dropped 4 bases and J dropped 4; count of bases not matched to a gene: 11. The CDR3 consists of 16 residues. Here the CDR3 reads CASSPFPGGGSTEAFF. In DNA form, the CDR3 reads TGTGCCAGCAGCCCATTCCCAGGGGGCGGTAGCACTGAAGCTTTCTTT.

This sequence joins TRBV29-1 and TRBJ2-1, with D unclear. Germline loops: CDR1 SQVTM, CDR2 ANQGSEA. The CDR3 totals 14 residues. V lost 3 bases to trimming and J lost 0 bases, with 9 bases between them. CDR3 bases: TGCAGCGTTGACTCACCCAGCTCCTACAATGAGCAGTTCTTC. Its protein is CSVDSPSSYNEQFF.

V gene TRBV18 combines with J gene TRBJ2-2; a weak D match, TRBD2 (9 bases). V lost 2 bases and J lost 3, with 25 bases in between. There are 20 residues in the CDR3. Germline lookup yields CDR1 KGHSH and CDR2 LQKENI. The CDR3 sequence is CASSPKRGDRRKRDTGELFF. CDR3 nucleotide sequence: TGTGCCAGCTCACCAAAGCGGGGGGACAGGAGAAAAAGGGACACCGGGGAGCTGTTTTTT.

The chain is built from TRBV10-3 and TRBJ1-2, with 7 nucleotides matching TRBD1. The ends lost 3 bases at V and 8 bases at J; junction bases unmatched: 3. Germline lookup yields CDR1 ENHRY and CDR2 SYGVKD. The CDR3 consists of 12 residues. This CDR3 reads CAISDRGNGYTF. CDR3 coding DNA: TGTGCCATCAGTGACAGGGGGAACGGCTACACCTTC.

This clone was seen just once. The rearrangement uses TRBV5-1 and TRBJ1-1; D is possibly TRBD1 (6 bases). The CDR3 extends over 15 amino acids. V was pared by 0 bases and J by 1 base, with 10 bases between. Germline CDR1 reads SGHRS; CDR2 reads YFSETQ. The CDR3 coding sequence is TGCGCCAGCAGCTTGGCTGGGGGCGCGAACACTGAAGCTTTCTTT. It yields the protein CASSLAGGANTEAFF.

The chain recombines TRBV6-6 with TRBJ2-3, with TRBD2 matching 7 bases. The trim removed 10 bases at V and 2 bases at J, leaving 6 bases unmatched. The CDR3 is 13 residues long. Germline V gene lookup returns CDR1 MNHNY and CDR2 SVGAGI (reference sequence). CDR3 DNA sequence: TGTGCCACGGGGGGAGACTACACAGATACGCAGTATTTT. Its translation is CATGGDYTDTQYF.

This chain joins TRBV29-1 and TRBJ2-3; tentatively, D is TRBD2 (6 bases). The CDR3 is 14 amino acids. Per germline, CDR1 SQVTM and CDR2 ANQGSEA. V shed 5 bases and J shed 0 bases, with 12 bases lying between them. The CDR3 protein is CSVRAAGSTDTQYF. Written as DNA, the CDR3 is TGCAGCGTTCGCGCTGCGGGGAGCACAGATACGCAGTATTTT.

The rearrangement joins TRBV11-2 to TRBJ1-2; no clear D. V was trimmed by 0 bases and J by 2 bases, leaving 4 bases between them. The CDR3 totals 13 residues. Germline assignment: CDR1 SGHAT and CDR2 FQNNGV. The CDR3: CASSLDRNYGYTF. The CDR3 DNA sequence: TGTGCCAGCAGCTTAGACAGGAACTATGGCTACACCTTC.

The rearrangement links TRBV19 to TRBJ2-2; 11 bases match TRBD2. The CDR3 sequence is 17 residues long. CDR1 is LNHDA, CDR2 SQIVND, per germline (reference sequence). The V segment lost 2 bases and the J segment 5 bases; nucleotides outside the gene matches: 7. CDR3 coding DNA: TGTGCCAGTAGTATAAGTTTAGCGGGAGGGCGAACCGGGGAGCTGTTTTTT. This encodes CASSISLAGGRTGELFF.

V and J are TRBV4-1 and TRBJ1-3; D might be TRBD1 (5 bases). Trimming cost V 4 bases and J 0 bases, with 10 bases left between them. The CDR3 has 15 residues. Looked up from germline, CDR1 is MGHRA and CDR2 is YSYEKL. CDR3 bases: TGCGCCAGCAGCCGTAGCAGGGACTCTGGAAACACCATATATTTT. Protein: CASSRSRDSGNTIYF.

The chain carries TRBV27 and TRBJ2-1; TRBD2 matches 11 bases. Unmatched junction bases numbered 2, after V lost 3 bases and J lost 1 base. The germline CDR1 and CDR2 sequences are MNHEY and SMNVEV (reference sequence). CDR3 length equals 16 residues. The CDR3: CASSFWTSGSYNEQFF. The CDR3 region has the DNA TGTGCCAGCAGTTTTTGGACTAGCGGGTCCTACAATGAGCAGTTCTTC.

The V and J genes are TRBV27 and TRBJ2-7; TRBD2 matches at 9 bases. V gave up 4 bases and J gave up 2 bases; unmatched junction bases: 6. This CDR3 region has 15 residues. The germline CDR1 and CDR2 sequences are MNHEY and SMNVEV (reference sequence). CDR3 sequence reads: CASSWGAGGTYEQYF. As DNA, the CDR3 is TGTGCCAGCAGTTGGGGAGCGGGAGGCACCTACGAGCAGTACTTC.

This rearrangement joins TRBV10-3 to TRBJ2-7, with D unclear. V was cut by 10 bases and J by 5 bases, with 12 bases left in between. The CDR3 has 11 residues. Looked up from germline, CDR1 is ENHRY and CDR2 is SYGVKD. The CDR3 here is CATAFSDEQYF. The DNA for the CDR3 is TGTGCCACCGCGTTCAGCGACGAGCAGTACTTC.